The 20 T cell receptor beta chains given below trace back to one sample, sequenced in a study of blood T cells in healthy people across ages. A second PCR, run for about 6 to 12 cycles, used a sample-barcoded 5' primer plus a J-beta primer mix. TCRdb redid the calling of the 5' RACE reads with MiXCR, one entry per CDR3 protein. The sample includes around 1.5 million distinct CDR3 sequences, around 59% of them seen just once. The sequenced sample consisted of blood. These receptor sequences come from a man between 18 and 29 years old in good health.

This chain uses TRBV6-2 or TRBV6-3 with TRBJ2-4, with D tentatively TRBD1 or TRBD2 (5 bases each). The DNA end is a closer match to TRBJ2-7, so the J assignment may be wrong. This CDR3 contains 15 residues. CDR1 MNHEY and CDR2 SVGEGT come from the germline V gene. CDR3 sequence: CASTYIRDRTYEQYF. For the CDR3, the DNA is TGTGCCAGCACCTATATCCGGGACCGGACCTACGAGCAGTACTTC.

The chain has TRBV29-1 and TRBJ2-7; D possibly corresponds to TRBD1 (5 bases). Germline loops: CDR1 SQVTM, CDR2 ANQGSEA. Trimming took off 6 bases at V and 0 bases at J, with 15 bases between the two ends. This CDR3 contains 14 residues. CDR3 sequence: CSVKQDPTSYEQYF. CDR3 bases: TGCAGCGTCAAACAGGATCCAACCTCCTACGAGCAGTACTTC.

The V and J genes are TRBV27 and TRBJ2-5, with D unresolved. Per the germline V gene, CDR1 is MNHEY and CDR2 is SMNVEV (reference sequence). V was shortened by 9 bases and J by 5 bases, with 13 bases between the two germline ends. There are 12 residues in the CDR3. The CDR3 region is CASGMVGETQYF. The CDR3 DNA reads as TGTGCCAGTGGTATGGTGGGGGAGACCCAGTACTTC.

This chain joins TRBV3-1 and TRBJ2-5; D is possibly TRBD1 (5 bases). Germline loops: CDR1 LGHDT, CDR2 YNNKEL (reference sequence). V lost 3 bases and J lost 2, with 10 bases in between. CDR3 length: 14 amino acids. CDR3 residues: CASSQTETQETQYF. The CDR3 coding sequence is TGTGCCAGCAGCCAGACAGAGACTCAAGAGACCCAGTACTTC.

The chain combines TRBV29-1 with TRBJ2-5; 7 nucleotides align to TRBD1. The germline gives CDR1 SQVTM, CDR2 ANQGSEA. The CDR3 contains 14 residues. After removal of 4 bases from V and 5 bases from J, the junction contained 10 bases not matched to a gene. CDR3 amino acids: CSVVDRRQGETQYF. CDR3 coding DNA: TGCAGCGTTGTCGACAGGAGACAGGGTGAGACCCAGTACTTC.

This chain joins TRBV20-1 and TRBJ2-1; the match to TRBD2 covers 7 bases. The CDR3 is 12 amino acids. Losses at the gene ends were 3 bases for V and 13 bases for J; bases not matched to a gene: 9. Germline V gene lookup returns CDR1 DFQATT and CDR2 SNEGSKA (reference sequence). The CDR3 loop reads CSARPPSGTQFF. CDR3 sequence (DNA): TGCAGTGCTAGGCCCCCTAGCGGTACTCAGTTCTTC.

This clonotype was observed at least ten times. The chain employs TRBV7-2 and TRBJ2-7, with 9 bases fitting TRBD2. Per the germline V gene, CDR1 is SGHTA and CDR2 is FQGNSA. V shed 1 base, J shed 0 bases, and the junction held 1 base outside the gene matches. The CDR3 consists of 15 residues. Here the CDR3 DNA reads TGTGCCAGCAGCTTAGGACTAGCGGTCTCCTACGAGCAGTACTTC. Encoded protein: CASSLGLAVSYEQYF.

This chain joins TRBV5-1 and TRBJ2-5, with 7 positions matching TRBD2. Matching the DNA end better, TRBJ2-7 makes the J call doubtful. Germline assignment: CDR1 SGHRS and CDR2 YFSETQ. This CDR3 spans 15 amino acids. CDR3 loop: CASSLPQRGSYEQYF. CDR3 nucleotides: TGCGCCAGCAGCTTGCCCCAGCGGGGAAGCTACGAGCAGTACTTC.

The rearrangement joins TRBV12-3 or TRBV12-4 to TRBJ2-5; TRBD2 is a possible D gene (6 bases). This CDR3 contains 15 residues. V gave up 2 bases and J gave up 2 bases, with 12 bases separating them. The CDR3 loop reads CASSLPLAEQETQYF. DNA for the CDR3: TGTGCCAGCAGTTTACCCTTAGCGGAGCAAGAGACCCAGTACTTC.

The gene calls are TRBV24-1 and TRBJ2-1, with D maybe TRBD1 (6 bases). V was shortened by 4 bases and J by 4 bases, with 19 bases between the two germline ends. The V gene's germline CDR1 is KGHDR and CDR2 SFDVKD. This CDR3 is 17 amino acids long. CDR3 region: CATSDRDIRRGYNEQFF. DNA for the CDR3: TGTGCCACCAGTGACAGGGACATCCGACGGGGTTACAATGAGCAGTTCTTC.

In its sample, this clonotype was seen a few times. The CDR3 sequence: CASGRKATYEQYF. DNA for the CDR3: TGTGCCAGCGGACGGAAGGCGACCTACGAGCAGTACTTC. The V and J genes are TRBV27 and TRBJ2-7; D gene unclear. The ends were cut back, 8 bases at V and 2 bases at J, with 13 bases in the middle. The CDR3 runs to 13 residues. Germline CDR1 reads MNHEY; CDR2 reads SMNVEV (reference sequence).

The chain joins TRBV10-3 to TRBJ2-5, with 7 nucleotides matching TRBD1. V was clipped by 3 bases and J by 1 base; unmatched bases: 2. Germline CDR1 and CDR2: ENHRY and SYGVKD. The length of the CDR3 is 14 residues. The CDR3 DNA follows: TGTGCCATCAGTGACTCAGGGGGCCAAGAGACCCAGTACTTC. Residues: CAISDSGGQETQYF.

The CDR3 region is CASSQTGQEIYEQYF. The CDR3 nucleotides read TGTGCCAGCAGCCAGACGGGACAGGAGATATACGAGCAGTACTTC. The chain combines TRBV3-1 with TRBJ2-7, with TRBD1 identical over 8 bases. The germline gives CDR1 LGHDT, CDR2 YNNKEL (reference sequence). The CDR3 totals 15 residues. V shed 3 bases and J 4 bases; nucleotides not matched to a gene: 8.

V and J are TRBV7-9 and TRBJ1-2; D possibly corresponds to TRBD1 (5 bases). The germline V and J ends were trimmed by 10 bases and 0 bases, with 15 bases remaining between them. The CDR3 covers 14 residues. The germline CDR1 and CDR2 sequences are SEHNR and FQNEAQ (reference sequence). The CDR3 region has the DNA TGTGCCACCTCCGTCCAGGGTACTAACTATGGCTACACCTTC. Translation gives CATSVQGTNYGYTF.

V and J are TRBV4-3 and TRBJ1-2, with no clear D. Germline V gives CDR1 LGHNA, CDR2 YSLEER. CDR3 size: 13 residues. Trimming pared 1 base from V and 8 bases from J, leaving 11 bases between. DNA of the CDR3: TGCGCCAGCAGCCAAGGGAGGGCGCGGGGCTACACCTTC. It is translated as CASSQGRARGYTF.

The chain combines TRBV5-1 with TRBJ2-3, with TRBD1 matching over 8 bases. The CDR3 extends over 15 amino acids. CDR1 is SGHRS and CDR2 is YFSETQ in the germline V gene. V was clipped by 3 bases and J by 5 bases; unmatched bases: 8. Here the CDR3 DNA reads TGCGCCAGCAGCTCGGACAGGGCCCTCGGAGATACGCAGTATTTT. It codes for CASSSDRALGDTQYF.

The chain recombines TRBV15 with TRBJ2-4, with D perhaps matching TRBD1 (6 bases). The DNA end favors TRBJ2-7, so the J call may be wrong. The CDR3 runs 15 residues. The germline gives CDR1 LNHNV, CDR2 YYDKDF (reference sequence). As DNA, the CDR3 is TGTGCCACCAGCAGTGGACAGAGTTTTATTTTCGAGCAGTACTTC. Translated: CATSSGQSFIFEQYF.

The V and J genes are TRBV4-1 and TRBJ1-2; D perhaps matches TRBD1 (5 bases). This CDR3 has 14 residues. Trimming pared 0 bases from V and 4 bases from J, leaving 9 bases between. CDR1 and CDR2 from the germline V gene are MGHRA and YSYEKL. CDR3 sequence (DNA): TGCGCCAGCAGCCAAGAGGGGCAAAGCTATGGCTACACCTTC. Translated, it gives CASSQEGQSYGYTF.

The chain employs TRBV4-1 and TRBJ1-6; D not certain. Trimming took 0 bases from V and 7 from J, leaving 16 bases between them. The CDR3 extends over 17 amino acids. Germline loops: CDR1 MGHRA, CDR2 YSYEKL. The CDR3 DNA follows: TGCGCCAGCAGCCAAGATCGTATCAGGCCAAGAAATTCACCCCTCCACTTT. Translating gives CASSQDRIRPRNSPLHF.

V usage is TRBV27 and J usage is TRBJ1-5, with D hard to call. Trimming took 5 bases from V and 2 from J, leaving 16 bases between them. The CDR3 runs to 16 residues. Germline CDR1 is MNHEY and CDR2 is SMNVEV (reference sequence). In DNA form, the CDR3 reads TGTGCCAGCAGTCCGTTGGGCGGGGTTGGCAATCAGCCCCAGCATTTT. Encoded protein: CASSPLGGVGNQPQHF.